Presented here are 29 T cell receptor beta chains from one specimen sequenced in a study of blood T cell repertoires in COVID-19. Only in-frame clones appear in the TCRdb table, and some are missing; sequencing was by immunoSEQ multiplex PCR. Of 200,000 to 250,000 clones listed, roughly four fifths are singletons. Sequencing input: PBMCs or T cells enriched from blood (not recorded which). These receptors all stem from a man aged 40-49 years who had recovered from COVID-19.

The V and J genes are TRBV6-5 and TRBJ2-2; D is possibly TRBD2 (6 bases). V was pared by 6 bases and J by 3 bases, with 11 bases between. This CDR3 spans 14 amino acids. CDR1 and CDR2 from the germline V gene are MNHEY and SVGAGI. The CDR3 DNA is TGTGCCAGCAGACAGGACTACTACACCGGGGAGCTGTTTTTT. It translates to CASRQDYYTGELFF.

A few counts support this clone. V and J are TRBV12-5 and TRBJ1-2; 9 nucleotides match TRBD1. Germline V CDR1 and CDR2: LGHNT, FRNRAP. The CDR3 is made up of 13 amino acids. J was trimmed by 6 bases and V by 6 bases; bases with no gene match: 5. The DNA of the CDR3 is TGTGCTAGTGGCCAGGGACAGGGAAATGGCTACACCTTC. This translates into CASGQGQGNGYTF.

This clone was found once. This chain uses TRBV7-8 with TRBJ2-2, with 12 bases matching TRBD1. CDR1 and CDR2 from the germline V gene are SGHVS and FQNEAQ. CDR3 length: 16 residues. V trimming: 2 bases; J trimming: 7 bases; junction bases outside the gene matches: 5. Here the CDR3 reads CASSLRDRGQGGELFF. The DNA for the CDR3 is TGTGCCAGCAGCTTAAGGGACAGGGGGCAGGGCGGGGAGCTGTTTTTT. Supplemented by reference TRBV7-8 and TRBJ2-2, the full variable domain reads GAGVSQSPRYKVAKRGQDVALRCDPISGHVSLFWYQQALGQGPEFLTYFQNEAQLDKSGLPSDRFFAERPEGSVSTLKIQRTQQEDSAVYLCASSLRDRGQGGELFFGEGSRLTVL.

In its sample, this clone was seen once. V is TRBV11-2 and J is TRBJ1-2; 10 bases match TRBD1. The V gene's germline CDR1 is SGHAT and CDR2 FQNNGV. The CDR3 consists of 17 residues. Losses at the gene ends were 0 bases for V and 4 bases for J; bases not matched to a gene: 8. The CDR3 spells CASSLEHRTGGFYGYTF. Here the CDR3 DNA reads TGTGCCAGCAGCTTAGAACATCGGACAGGGGGTTTCTATGGCTACACCTTC.

This clone was observed a few times. The chain links TRBV9 to TRBJ1-2; 8 bases map to TRBD1. The trim removed 0 bases at V and 2 bases at J, leaving 6 bases unmatched. This CDR3 is built from 16 residues. The germline V gene encodes CDR1 SGDLS and CDR2 YYNGEE. CDR3: CASSVGYQGANYGYTF. Here the CDR3 DNA reads TGTGCCAGCAGCGTAGGGTACCAGGGGGCGAACTATGGCTACACCTTC.

CDR3 amino acids: CASSDTGETREKLFF. For the CDR3, the DNA is TGTGCCAGCAGTGATACAGGGGAGACAAGAGAAAAACTGTTTTTT. The chain joins TRBV6-1 to TRBJ1-4; 7 nucleotides align to TRBD1. CDR1 and CDR2 from the germline V gene are MNHNS and SASEGT. The length of the CDR3 is 15 residues. After removal of 3 bases from V and 8 bases from J, the junction contained 9 bases not matched to a gene.

The gene calls are TRBV27 and TRBJ2-1; 8 nucleotides agree with TRBD1. The CDR3 is 14 amino acids. CDR1 and CDR2 from the germline V gene are MNHEY and SMNVEV (reference sequence). Trimming cost V 5 bases and J 13 bases; bases outside gene matches: 13. The CDR3 reads CASSPRDRGPVQFF. The DNA of the CDR3 is TGTGCCAGCAGTCCCCGAGACAGGGGCCCAGTTCAGTTCTTC.

This clone has only a few counts. J is TRBJ1-1 and V is TRBV5-1; 8 bases are a match to TRBD1. V was clipped by 4 bases and J by 3 bases; unmatched bases: 8. Germline V gene lookup returns CDR1 SGHRS and CDR2 YFSETQ. The CDR3 has 15 residues. Written as DNA, the CDR3 is TGCGCCAGCAGCCGAGTTGGACAGGGCGACACTGAAGCTTTCTTT. Protein sequence: CASSRVGQGDTEAFF.

CDR3 sequence reads: CASSDSSSGDTDTQYF. CDR3 nucleotide sequence: TGTGCCAGCAGTGACTCGTCTAGCGGGGACACAGATACGCAGTATTTT. The gene calls are TRBV6-4 and TRBJ2-3; TRBD2 aligns across 9 bases. CDR3 length: 16 residues. Trimming cost V 0 bases and J 2 bases; bases outside gene matches: 3. Germline CDR1 reads MRHNA; CDR2 reads SNTAGT.

The rearrangement links TRBV6-5 to TRBJ1-5; D possibly corresponds to TRBD1 (6 bases). The CDR3 sequence is 14 residues long. In germline, CDR1 is MNHEY, CDR2 SVGAGI. Trimming took 5 bases from V and 4 from J, leaving 12 bases between them. The CDR3, as DNA: TGTGCCAGCAGTCAACAGGGATTAAATCAGCCCCAGCATTTT. This codes for CASSQQGLNQPQHF.

The DNA of the CDR3 is TGTGCCAGCAGTCTACGTAGCGGGACGATAACAGATACGCAGTATTTT. Translation: CASSLRSGTITDTQYF. The chain has TRBV27 and TRBJ2-3; 8 positions match TRBD2. V trimming: 5 bases; J trimming: 3 bases; junction bases outside the gene matches: 10. CDR3 size: 16 residues. From germline, CDR1 is MNHEY and CDR2 SMNVEV (reference sequence).

This rearrangement joins TRBV7-9 to TRBJ1-1, with D perhaps matching TRBD1 (5 bases). The CDR3 is made up of 13 amino acids. The V end was cut by 5 bases, the J end by 1 base, with 8 bases between. The V gene's germline CDR1 is SEHNR and CDR2 FQNEAQ (reference sequence). The CDR3 spells CASSRGGNTEAFF. The DNA for the CDR3 is TGTGCCAGCAGCCGCGGGGGGAACACTGAAGCTTTCTTT. The variable domain in full, with the rest retrieved from reference TRBV7-9 and TRBJ1-1, is DTGVSQNPRHKITKRGQNVTFRCDPISEHNRLYWYRQTLGQGPEFLTYFQNEAQLEKSRLLSDRFSAERPKGSFSTLEIQRTEQGDSAMYLCASSRGGNTEAFFGQGTRLTVV.

This clone occurred a few times. The chain uses TRBV19 and TRBJ1-2; unclear D gene. Trimming pared 4 bases from V and 4 bases from J, leaving 19 bases between. The CDR3 covers 16 residues. Germline V gene sequence: CDR1 LNHDA, CDR2 SQIVND (reference sequence). Here the CDR3 reads CASSKVGGVTTYGYTF. The CDR3 region has the DNA TGTGCCAGTAGTAAGGTTGGAGGCGTTACGACCTATGGCTACACCTTC.

The chain links TRBV3-1 (or the pseudogene TRBV3-2) to TRBJ2-7; TRBD2 matches at 11 bases. The germline V gene encodes CDR1 LGHDT and CDR2 YNNKEL (reference sequence). Germline trimming cut 6 bases from V and 3 bases from J; bases unmatched to any gene: 7. The CDR3 consists of 15 residues. CDR3 sequence: CASREGLAVSYEQYF. The CDR3 DNA sequence: TGTGCCAGCAGAGAGGGACTAGCGGTGAGCTACGAGCAGTACTTC.

V and J are TRBV20-1 and TRBJ1-1, with TRBD1 identical over 7 bases. V was pared by 4 bases and J by 12 bases, with 8 bases of the junction left unmatched. CDR3 length: 11 amino acids. CDR1 and CDR2 from the germline V gene are DFQATT and SNEGSKA (reference sequence). The CDR3 DNA is TGCAGTGCTATTCCGGGACAGATAACTTTCTTT. It is translated as CSAIPGQITFF.

This clone has just a few counts. CDR3 protein: CASSESGPLEGAFF. CDR3 nucleotide sequence: TGCGCCAGCAGTGAGTCGGGGCCCCTGGAAGGAGCTTTCTTT. The chain employs TRBV10-1 and TRBJ1-1; D is possibly TRBD1 (5 bases). Germline assignment: CDR1 WNHNN and CDR2 SYGVQD (reference sequence). This CDR3 is built from 14 residues. V was pared by 0 bases and J by 10 bases, with 15 bases between.

This chain uses TRBV29-1 with TRBJ2-7; 7 bases are a match to TRBD1. This CDR3 region has 15 residues. CDR1 and CDR2 from the germline V gene are SQVTM and ANQGSEA. The ends lost 4 bases at V and 9 bases at J; junction bases unmatched: 18. CDR3 bases: TGCAGCGTTGCCTTCAGTAGACAGGGTTTGCTTGGGCAGTACTTC. Protein product: CSVAFSRQGLLGQYF.

This clone was detected once. The chain carries TRBV2 and TRBJ1-1; no firm D call. Trimming stripped 10 bases from V and 1 base from J, with 16 bases between. The CDR3 consists of 14 residues. Germline CDR1 SNHLY, CDR2 FYNNEI. Here the CDR3 reads CATRRLGGNTEAFF. The CDR3 DNA reads TGTGCCACTCGGAGGCTCGGAGGGAACACTGAAGCTTTCTTT. The full variable domain, with the rest looked up from reference TRBV2 and TRBJ1-1, is EPEVTQTPSHQVTQMGQEVILRCVPISNHLYFYWYRQILGQKVEFLVSFYNNEISEKSEIFDDQFSVERPDGSNFTLKIRSTKLEDSAMYFCATRRLGGNTEAFFGQGTRLTVV.

The rearrangement uses TRBV11-2 and TRBJ2-1; TRBD2 agrees at 10 bases. J was trimmed by 12 bases and V by 0 bases; bases with no gene match: 8. This CDR3 comprises 15 residues. The germline V gene has CDR1 SGHAT and CDR2 FQNNGV. CDR3 coding DNA: TGTGCCAGCAGCTTAGATTTCCTAGCGGGAGCGGTGCAGTTCTTC. The encoded protein is CASSLDFLAGAVQFF. Full variable domain (outside the CDR3, taken from reference TRBV11-2 and TRBJ2-1): EAGVAQSPRYKIIEKRQSVAFWCNPISGHATLYWYQQILGQGPKLLIQFQNNGVVDDSQLPKDRFSAERLKGVDSTLKIQPAKLEDSAVYLCASSLDFLAGAVQFFGPGTRLTVL.

This sequence joins TRBV19 and TRBJ1-4; possible D gene TRBD1, 6 bases. V dropped 5 bases and J dropped 4 bases, with 14 bases sitting between them. The CDR3 runs 15 residues. Germline V gene data show CDR1 as LNHDA and CDR2 as SQIVND (reference sequence). In nucleotides, the CDR3 is TGTGCCAGTAGTGCCAGGACAGAGTTTAATGAAAAACTGTTTTTT. Its translation is CASSARTEFNEKLFF.

The table lists this clone with a few counts. The DNA of the CDR3 is TGTGCCAGCAGTTTCTACGGGGAGCTGTTTTTT. Translating gives CASSFYGELFF. The gene calls are TRBV12-3 or TRBV12-4 and TRBJ2-2; no clear D gene. V shed 3 bases and J shed 7 bases, with 3 bases lying between them. There are 11 residues in the CDR3.

V and J are TRBV7-6 and TRBJ2-5; TRBD1 agrees at 9 bases. This CDR3 region has 17 residues. CDR1 is SGHVS and CDR2 is FNYEAQ in the germline V gene. V dropped 1 base and J dropped 5; count of bases not matched to a gene: 11. As DNA, the CDR3 is TGTGCCAGCAGCTTAGGAGTTGGACAGGGGCTCGGGGAGACCCAGTACTTC. Translation: CASSLGVGQGLGETQYF. Looking up the rest from reference TRBV7-6 and TRBJ2-5 gives the full variable domain: GAGVSQSPRYKVTKRGQDVALRCDPISGHVSLYWYRQALGQGPEFLTYFNYEAQQDKSGLPNDRFSAERPEGSISTLTIQRTEQRDSAMYRCASSLGVGQGLGETQYFGPGTRLLVL.

V is TRBV9 and J is TRBJ1-4; unclear D gene. Germline V gives CDR1 SGDLS, CDR2 YYNGEE. CDR3 size: 15 residues. Trimming took off 0 bases at V and 3 bases at J, with 9 bases between the two ends. CDR3 amino acids: CASSVGVLPNEKLFF. CDR3 nucleotides: TGTGCCAGCAGCGTAGGAGTGTTGCCTAATGAAAAACTGTTTTTT.

The chain carries TRBV15 and TRBJ1-6; 10 bases align to TRBD1. V shed 1 base and J 6 bases; nucleotides not matched to a gene: 9. In germline, CDR1 is LNHNV, CDR2 YYDKDF (reference sequence). CDR3 length equals 18 residues. The CDR3 DNA reads TGTGCCACCAGCAGAGGTGCCGGGACAGGGGCTCGTAATTCACCCCTCCACTTT. Encoded protein: CATSRGAGTGARNSPLHF.

In this sample, this clone turned up once. The chain has TRBV6-4 and TRBJ1-1, with 11 bases matching TRBD1. Germline V gene data show CDR1 as MRHNA and CDR2 as SNTAGT. V lost 6 bases to trimming and J lost 7 bases; unmatched junction nucleotides: 10. The CDR3 loop spans 15 amino acids. The CDR3 coding sequence is TGTGCCAGCAGAACAGAAGGACAGGGGGCGGGTGAAGCTTTCTTT. Its translation: CASRTEGQGAGEAFF.

The rearrangement uses TRBV14 and TRBJ1-1, with 9 bases fitting TRBD1. Germline trimming cut 5 bases from V and 11 bases from J; bases unmatched to any gene: 9. The CDR3 runs to 13 residues. Germline V gene lookup returns CDR1 SGHDN and CDR2 FVKESK. The CDR3 coding sequence is TGTGCCAGCAGCGCAAAACAGGGGGCTAAGGCTTTCTTT. Protein: CASSAKQGAKAFF. Combining the CDR3 with reference TRBV14 and TRBJ1-1 gives the whole variable domain EAGVTQFPSHSVIEKGQTVTLRCDPISGHDNLYWYRRVMGKEIKFLLHFVKESKQDESGMPNNRFLAERTGGTYSTLKVQPAELEDSGVYFCASSAKQGAKAFFGQGTRLTVV.

The rearrangement links TRBV18 to TRBJ2-1; D may be TRBD1 (6 bases). Between the trimmed V and J ends, which lost 2 bases and 10 bases, there was a span of 15 bases. The germline CDR1 and CDR2 sequences are KGHSH and LQKENI. The CDR3 is 14 residues long. DNA of the CDR3: TGTGCCAGCTCACCAGGGGTAAAGGGACAAGAGCAGTTCTTC. This sequence encodes CASSPGVKGQEQFF.

The rearrangement links TRBV7-6 to TRBJ2-7; TRBD2 agrees at 7 bases. The V gene's germline CDR1 is SGHVS and CDR2 FNYEAQ. The CDR3 is 16 amino acids. Trimming cost V 5 bases and J 0 bases; bases outside gene matches: 10. CDR3 sequence: CASSPQGRGGSYEQYF. The CDR3 DNA follows: TGTGCCAGCAGCCCTCAAGGGAGGGGAGGCTCCTACGAGCAGTACTTC.

The CDR3 DNA sequence: TGTGCCAGTAGTATTTTGGCTAGCGGGAGTTTTGAAACCGGGGAGCTGTTTTTT. Translation: CASSILASGSFETGELFF. This chain connects TRBV19 to TRBJ2-2, with TRBD2 matching 10 bases. CDR3 length: 18 amino acids. Per the germline V gene, CDR1 is LNHDA and CDR2 is SQIVND (reference sequence). Trimming took 3 bases from V and 5 from J; bases not matched to a gene: 12.